This TCR beta chain was retrieved from a study of glioma-infiltrating T cells (dated by TCRdb to 2016 to 2018). Broadly, across the study: The study sequenced TCR alpha- and beta-chain repertoires from glioma tissue, from non-neoplastic brain tissue and from matched peripheral blood mononuclear cells. Each tissue-infiltrating repertoire was compared with the same patient's peripheral blood repertoire to measure divergence between tissue and blood T-cell populations. The paired cohort was made up of three low-grade glioma patients, 7 to 9 primary glioblastoma patients and three non-glioma patients who contributed non-neoplastic brain tissue.

The investigation overall reported the following: Very few CDR3 sequences were shared between tissue and blood, attributed to high CDR3 diversity and limited sampling. The group comparisons were based on small numbers of patients: three non-neoplastic, three low-grade glioma and fewer than ten glioblastoma patients. VJ-independent divergence between tissue and blood was below expectation in non-neoplastic patients but above expectation in all gliomas, especially low-grade gliomas.

TCR alpha and beta CDR3 regions were amplified with the iRepertoire nested amplicon-rescue multiplex PCR (arm-PCR) platform from RNA. The input for one-step reverse transcription and amplification was about 95-450 ng of tissue mRNA or PBMC total RNA. Following bead purification, Illumina adapters were added by a secondary multiplex PCR, and the libraries were gel-purified between 200 and 400 bp. Internal 6-nucleotide barcodes were carried by the libraries and were used for demultiplexing. Libraries were sequenced on an Illumina MiSeq with 2x220 or 2x250 nucleotide paired-end reads. The paper's processing steps were these. Paired reads were merged with FLASH 1.2.11 and aligned to the GRCh37 human genome with BWA-MEM before extracting TRA and TRB reads. An IMGT-derived reference of cassette sequences and CDR3 motifs, with pseudogenes included, was used for V and J assignment. Reads were translated in three frames, and productive CDR3s were defined by a C…FGXG motif without stop codons. Clonotypes were defined as unique combinations of V-J cassette pair and CDR3 amino acid sequence. Reads were filtered by Hamming distance, with the threshold set by the sequence error rate of each sample in mapped regions. TCRdb ran its own pipeline on the public reads, namely fastp trimming at Q25 and MiXCR clone calling, and kept in-frame beta chains. Each CDR3 protein gets just one entry, which takes the most common genes and DNA from the rows behind it. In this record, the V and J calls reflect TCRdb's handling and not the investigators' own analysis. The sample data list some 110,000 distinct CDR3 sequences, and less than 30% of these were observed just once. The ten largest clones capture approximately 16% of the sample.

Comments on this clonotype: Its binding antigen is unknown. There are no base qualities to consult, and no much larger clone falls within one base.

The sample was glioma tissue, nonneoplastic brain tissue, or PBMCs (not recorded which). This receptor was identified in a human donor with low-grade glioma or glioblastoma, undergoing nonglioma brain surgery, or in good health (not recorded which).

The bases read TGTGCTAGTGGTTTGGTACGACTAGCGGGAGGCACCTCCTACAATGAGCAGTTCTTC. It encodes CASGLVRLAGGTSYNEQFF. The chain couples TRBV12-5 to TRBJ2-1, with 13 bases matching TRBD2. V ends up 0 bases short and J 0 bases short, with an unmatched junction base count of 5. CDR1 LGHNT and CDR2 FRNRAP are derived from the germline V gene. The CDR3 starts with the cysteine, ends with the phenylalanine, and has 19 residues. Only CDR3 DNA is held: 57 bases, read in frame from base 1.